The entry below gives a single T cell receptor (beta chain) sequence along with its context. This sample was included in a study of blood T cell repertoires in COVID-19. Study-wide background: Collection of acute and convalescent COVID-19 samples took place in the United States, Italy and Spain.

Germline lookup yields CDR1 SGDLS and CDR2 YYNGEE. V lost 5 bases and J 0 bases, leaving 19 bases between the germline ends. The CDR3 loop spans 17 amino acids. Some clones are missing from TCRdb's copy, which holds only in-frame ones; the method was immunoSEQ multiplex PCR. In the table there are 150,000 or so clones, 70% to 80% of which are singletons. The clonotype was recovered from a woman in her 70s with COVID-19, enrolled during active disease. This chain links TRBV9 with TRBJ2-3, with D possibly TRBD1 on 6 matching bases. Source material: peripheral blood. CDR3 nucleotide sequence: TGTGCCAGCAGTGCCGGTCAGGGGCCTTCTAGCACAGATACGCAGTATTTT. It encodes CASSAGQGPSSTDTQYF.